The TCR beta chain under discussion was sequenced for a study of shared clonotypes between healthy human individuals. Turning to this clone: Its target is not known.

Each cell subset's genomic DNA was divided evenly among several immunoSEQ plates. Measured with immunoSEQ multiplex PCR; TCRdb has only the in-frame clones, and not every one. The sample holds 1.6 million or so clones, roughly 96% seen once. Study-level findings and limits: What naive subsets generally showed was a larger estimated richness than memory subsets showed. Limited genetic and exposure-history diversity came from having few donors.

Sample: naive CD4+ T cells sorted from blood. Noted subset: CD45RA+ positively selected. This sequence originates from a man younger than 40 in good health.

The CDR3 DNA sequence: TGTGCCAGCAGTGACAGGGGAGAGTCGTTGCAGTACTTC. Protein: CASSDRGESLQYF. J is TRBJ2-7 and V is TRBV2; D is possibly TRBD1 (6 bases). With 3 bases removed from V and 9 bases from J, the gap between germline ends came to 15 bases. Germline CDR1 is SNHLY and CDR2 is FYNNEI. The CDR3 is 13 residues long.